These 26 T cell receptor beta chains were all obtained from the same sample, sequenced in a study of T cell repertoires and HLA-DP antigens. For these TCRs, the target antigens are not known. The method was immunoSEQ multiplex PCR; TCRdb's version includes in-frame clones alone and lacks a portion of them. The data contain over 60,000 clones, roughly 77% of them singletons. The sample was CD4+ T cells from PBMCs. The receptors stem from a man aged 55 to 70 in good health and CMV-seronegative.

This clone was detected only once. The J gene is TRBJ1-4, the V gene TRBV6-5; D remains unclear. Germline V gene sequence: CDR1 MNHEY, CDR2 SVGAGI. V gave up 6 bases and J gave up 0 bases, with 11 bases separating them. The CDR3 loop spans 15 amino acids. The CDR3 DNA reads TGTGCCAGCAGCAAGAGAAGAGCAACTAATGAAAAACTGTTTTTT. It codes for CASSKRRATNEKLFF.

The chain combines TRBV15 with TRBJ2-1; TRBD2 is a possible D gene (7 bases). Germline CDR1 and CDR2: LNHNV and YYDKDF (reference sequence). This CDR3 has 16 amino acids. Trimming pared 3 bases from V and 0 bases from J, leaving 12 bases between. This CDR3 reads CATSSRGAPSYNEQFF. CDR3 coding DNA: TGTGCCACCAGCAGTCGGGGGGCCCCCTCCTACAATGAGCAGTTCTTC.

The J gene is TRBJ2-5, the V gene TRBV2; 8 bases map to TRBD1. Germline V lookup: CDR1 SNHLY, CDR2 FYNNEI. The CDR3 loop spans 16 amino acids. V lost 7 bases, J lost 5 bases, and 15 bases stayed unmatched. CDR3 residues: CASKLIDRGVGETQYF. The CDR3 region has the DNA TGTGCCAGCAAACTGATCGACAGGGGAGTAGGGGAGACCCAGTACTTC.

V is TRBV15 and J is TRBJ2-6, with 10 nucleotides matching TRBD2. The CDR3 loop spans 18 amino acids. The germline V gene encodes CDR1 LNHNV and CDR2 YYDKDF (reference sequence). The J segment lost 1 base and the V segment lost 1 base, leaving 4 bases of the junction unmatched. The CDR3 coding sequence is TGTGCCACCAGCAGAGGTGGGACTAGCGAGTCTGGGGCCAACGTCCTGACTTTC. Residues: CATSRGGTSESGANVLTF.

This clone was detected a few times. The V and J genes are TRBV29-1 and TRBJ2-5; TRBD1 matches 10 bases. Germline lookup yields CDR1 SQVTM and CDR2 ANQGSEA. J was trimmed by 3 bases and V by 3 bases; bases with no gene match: 7. This CDR3 spans 15 amino acids. CDR3 residues: CSVERGQGLKETQYF. CDR3 DNA: TGCAGCGTTGAGAGGGGACAGGGGTTGAAAGAGACCCAGTACTTC.

The CDR3 loop reads CASSGGNSETQYF. CDR3 nucleotides: TGCGCCAGCAGTGGGGGGAATTCGGAGACCCAGTACTTC. The V and J genes are TRBV10-1 and TRBJ2-5, with D perhaps assigned TRBD1 or TRBD2 (5 bases each). This CDR3 has 13 amino acids. Trimming cost V 4 bases and J 5 bases, with 11 bases left between them. Germline V gene data show CDR1 as WNHNN and CDR2 as SYGVQD (reference sequence).

The rearrangement uses TRBV9 and TRBJ1-6; TRBD1 agrees at 7 bases. This CDR3 is built from 16 residues. Germline trimming cut 2 bases from V and 10 bases from J; bases unmatched to any gene: 12. Germline V gene sequence: CDR1 SGDLS, CDR2 YYNGEE. CDR3 nucleotides: TGTGCCAGCAGCGTCACAGGGGAAACCAGAGCATCACCCCTCCACTTT. Protein product: CASSVTGETRASPLHF.

The CDR3 DNA reads as TGTGCCAGCAGCTTGGGTGGGGTGAACCACAATCAGCCCCAGCATTTT. This translates into CASSLGGVNHNQPQHF. The rearrangement links TRBV5-6 to TRBJ1-5, with D unresolved. The CDR3 extends over 16 amino acids. Per germline, CDR1 SGHDT and CDR2 YYEEEE. Deletions cut 0 bases from V and 3 bases from J, with 13 bases between.

This clone showed up just once. The genes are TRBV5-6 and TRBJ2-2, with 12 bases fitting TRBD2. V lost 4 bases, J lost 7 bases, and 11 bases stayed unmatched. The CDR3 is 17 residues long. The V gene's germline CDR1 is SGHDT and CDR2 YYEEEE. The CDR3, as DNA: TGTGCCAGCAGCCTGCGTGCACTAGCGGGAGGAATCGGGGAGCTGTTTTTT. The encoded protein is CASSLRALAGGIGELFF.

The V call is TRBV18, the J call TRBJ2-7; D uncertain. The germline V and J ends were trimmed by 0 bases and 6 bases, with 12 bases remaining between them. This CDR3 has 14 amino acids. Germline V lookup: CDR1 KGHSH, CDR2 LQKENI. The CDR3 sequence: CASSPPYGVAEQYV. Written as DNA, the CDR3 is TGTGCCAGCTCACCACCGTATGGGGTAGCCGAGCAGTACGTC.

The chain employs TRBV6-1 and TRBJ2-7, with TRBD1 matching 8 bases. Germline V gene lookup returns CDR1 MNHNS and CDR2 SASEGT. J was trimmed by 6 bases and V by 3 bases; bases with no gene match: 13. This CDR3 region has 16 residues. In nucleotides, the CDR3 is TGTGCCAGCAGTGACAGGGGGCGTGACGCCGTAGGCGAGCAGTACGTC. This codes for CASSDRGRDAVGEQYV.

This rearrangement joins TRBV5-6 to TRBJ1-2; TRBD1 agrees at 8 bases. J lost 5 bases, V lost 6 bases, and 9 bases had no gene match. The CDR3 is 14 residues long. Germline V gene sequence: CDR1 SGHDT, CDR2 YYEEEE. CDR3 sequence: CASTRDRKEYGYTF. The CDR3 bases are TGTGCCAGCACCCGGGACAGGAAGGAGTATGGCTACACCTTC.

V gene TRBV7-2 combines with J gene TRBJ2-1, with 11 nucleotides matching TRBD2. The germline V gene encodes CDR1 SGHTA and CDR2 FQGNSA. The CDR3 spans 15 residues. V dropped 5 bases and J dropped 9; count of bases not matched to a gene: 9. This CDR3 is CASSETSGRGGEQFF. The DNA of the CDR3 is TGTGCCAGCAGCGAAACTAGCGGGAGAGGGGGTGAGCAGTTCTTC.

V gene TRBV5-1 combines with J gene TRBJ2-7; 8 bases align to TRBD2. Germline CDR1 is SGHRS and CDR2 is YFSETQ. J gave up 3 bases and V 1 base, and 3 bases lay outside the gene matches. The CDR3 sequence is 14 residues long. In DNA form, the CDR3 reads TGCGCCAGCAGCTTGCTCGGGGGGGACTACGAGCAGTACTTC. Amino acids: CASSLLGGDYEQYF.

The V gene is TRBV9, the J gene TRBJ2-7; D may be TRBD1 (5 bases). From germline, CDR1 is SGDLS and CDR2 YYNGEE. Deletions cut 0 bases from V and 3 bases from J, with 13 bases between. The CDR3 spans 15 residues. The CDR3 DNA sequence: TGTGCCAGCAGCGTAGAGGCAGGGAACTTCTACGAGCAGTACTTC. Protein sequence: CASSVEAGNFYEQYF.

This clone has only a few counts. This chain links TRBV11-3 with TRBJ1-2; the D is unclear. This CDR3 comprises 14 residues. Deletions cut 3 bases from V and 4 bases from J, with 12 bases between. Germline CDR1 SGHNT, CDR2 YENEEA. The CDR3 DNA sequence: TGTGCCAGCAGCTTTTTAGGACTTTTCTATGGCTACACCTTC. Amino acids: CASSFLGLFYGYTF.

V gene TRBV2 combines with J gene TRBJ1-2; D not certain. The CDR3 contains 11 residues. Looked up from germline, CDR1 is SNHLY and CDR2 is FYNNEI. V was clipped by 5 bases and J by 4 bases, with 5 bases between them. CDR3 residues: CASSFGYGYTF. CDR3 nucleotides: TGTGCCAGCAGTTTTGGCTATGGCTACACCTTC.

This clone has a single count. The CDR3 sequence is CASSERRGGGAKNIQYF. The CDR3 nucleotides read TGTGCCAGCAGTGAAAGGAGAGGGGGGGGAGCCAAAAACATTCAGTACTTC. The chain carries TRBV25-1 and TRBJ2-4; maybe TRBD2 (7 bases). The CDR3 totals 17 residues. V was clipped by 2 bases and J by 0 bases, with 14 bases between them. Germline lookup yields CDR1 MGHDK and CDR2 SYGVNS.

This clone was seen only a few times. This chain links TRBV7-7 with TRBJ2-5; no firm D call. Trimming removed 1 base at V and 5 bases at J, with 8 bases between. Germline lookup yields CDR1 SSHAT and CDR2 FNYEAQ (reference sequence). There are 13 residues in the CDR3. In DNA form, the CDR3 reads TGTGCCAGCAGCTTAGAACTACAGGAGACCCAGTACTTC. This gives the protein CASSLELQETQYF.

This clone was recorded a few times. The chain employs TRBV15 and TRBJ2-3, with 7 bases matching TRBD2. This CDR3 has 12 amino acids. The germline gives CDR1 LNHNV, CDR2 YYDKDF (reference sequence). V shed 4 bases, J shed 5 bases, and the junction held 0 bases outside the gene matches. The CDR3 region has the DNA TGTGCCACCAGCACGGGAGGAGATACGCAGTATTTT. Its protein is CATSTGGDTQYF.

This clone was picked up a small number of times. V usage is TRBV7-9 and J usage is TRBJ1-1; 10 positions match TRBD1. After removal of 1 base from V and 5 bases from J, the junction contained 4 bases not matched to a gene. CDR1 is SEHNR and CDR2 is FQNEAQ in the germline V gene (reference sequence). The CDR3 runs to 15 residues. Here the CDR3 DNA reads TGTGCCAGCAGCTTAGACGGACAGGGGGGTACTGAAGCTTTCTTT. Translating it yields CASSLDGQGGTEAFF. The whole variable domain, filled in from reference TRBV7-9 and TRBJ1-1, reads DTGVSQNPRHKITKRGQNVTFRCDPISEHNRLYWYRQTLGQGPEFLTYFQNEAQLEKSRLLSDRFSAERPKGSFSTLEIQRTEQGDSAMYLCASSLDGQGGTEAFFGQGTRLTVV.

The V call is TRBV30, the J call TRBJ1-5, with TRBD1 as a possible D gene (6 bases). This CDR3 is built from 14 residues. The V end was cut by 5 bases, the J end by 0 bases, with 11 bases between. Germline V gene lookup returns CDR1 GTSNPN and CDR2 SVGIG (reference sequence). CDR3 DNA sequence: TGTGCCTGGGACAGGTGGGATAGCAATCAGCCCCAGCATTTT. Protein: CAWDRWDSNQPQHF.

V and J are TRBV20-1 and TRBJ1-1; D call uncertain. The length of the CDR3 is 11 residues. The germline CDR1 and CDR2 sequences are DFQATT and SNEGSKA (reference sequence). V was pared by 6 bases and J by 4 bases, with 9 bases between. Written as DNA, the CDR3 is TGCAGTGCCCCCCGAGGCACTGAAGCTTTCTTT. Its protein product is CSAPRGTEAFF.

The chain is built from TRBV7-2 and TRBJ1-3, with D unclear. This CDR3 region has 14 residues. V lost 8 bases, J lost 0 bases, and 11 bases lay in between. Germline values: CDR1 SGHTA, CDR2 FQGNSA. Written as DNA, the CDR3 is TGTGCCAGCCGACCGAATAGCTCTGGAAACACCATATATTTT. It encodes CASRPNSSGNTIYF.

This clone was recorded only once. The rearrangement uses TRBV7-8 and TRBJ1-1; D is unclear. Trimming took off 4 bases at V and 10 bases at J, with 13 bases between the two ends. The CDR3 runs 12 residues. The germline gives CDR1 SGHVS, CDR2 FQNEAQ. The CDR3: CASSSLDSRAFF. In DNA, the CDR3 is TGTGCCAGCAGCTCTTTGGACTCCCGAGCTTTCTTT.

Judged by abundance, this clone is medium-sized. This chain connects TRBV4-1 to TRBJ1-2, with 8 nucleotides matching TRBD1. This CDR3 is built from 15 residues. V was clipped by 4 bases and J by 2 bases; unmatched bases: 6. Per the germline V gene, CDR1 is MGHRA and CDR2 is YSYEKL. This chain's CDR3 is CASSRMDRENYGYTF. In nucleotides, the CDR3 is TGCGCCAGCAGCCGCATGGACAGGGAAAACTATGGCTACACCTTC.